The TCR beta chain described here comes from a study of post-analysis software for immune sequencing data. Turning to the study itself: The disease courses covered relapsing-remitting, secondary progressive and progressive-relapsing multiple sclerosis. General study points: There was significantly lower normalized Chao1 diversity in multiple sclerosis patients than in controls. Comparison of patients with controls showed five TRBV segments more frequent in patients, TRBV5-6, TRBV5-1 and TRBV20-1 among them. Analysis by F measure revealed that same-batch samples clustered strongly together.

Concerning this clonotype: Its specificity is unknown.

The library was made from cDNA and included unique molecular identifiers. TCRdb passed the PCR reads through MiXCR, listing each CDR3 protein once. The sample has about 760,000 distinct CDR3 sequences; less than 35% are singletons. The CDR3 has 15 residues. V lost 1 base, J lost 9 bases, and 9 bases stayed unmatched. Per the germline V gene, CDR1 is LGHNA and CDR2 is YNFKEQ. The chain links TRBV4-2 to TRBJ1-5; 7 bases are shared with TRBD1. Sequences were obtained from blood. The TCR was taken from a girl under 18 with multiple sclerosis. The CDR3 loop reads CASSQVEQGYSPQHF. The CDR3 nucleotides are TGTGCCAGCAGCCAAGTGGAACAGGGGTATTCGCCCCAGCATTTT.